This TCR beta chain was observed in a study of blood T cell repertoires in COVID-19. With 4 bases clipped from V and 9 bases from J, the junction kept 21 bases outside the gene matches. Germline CDR1 is SGHVS and CDR2 is FQNEAQ. This CDR3 has 19 residues. Using immunoSEQ multiplex PCR, the repertoire was profiled, and TCRdb retains in-frame clones only, with some absent. The repertoire consists of about 140,000 clones, with approximately 91% occurring once and the leading ten covering 10%. The sequence was obtained from a middle-aged man with active or convalescent COVID-19. Sequencing was done on a sample of peripheral blood. The chain couples TRBV7-8 to TRBJ1-5, with 10 bases fitting TRBD1. CDR3 residues: CASSSSSGTGDLLIRPQHF. CDR3 in DNA: TGTGCCAGCAGCTCGTCGTCCGGGACAGGGGATCTCCTTATCAGGCCCCAGCATTTT.